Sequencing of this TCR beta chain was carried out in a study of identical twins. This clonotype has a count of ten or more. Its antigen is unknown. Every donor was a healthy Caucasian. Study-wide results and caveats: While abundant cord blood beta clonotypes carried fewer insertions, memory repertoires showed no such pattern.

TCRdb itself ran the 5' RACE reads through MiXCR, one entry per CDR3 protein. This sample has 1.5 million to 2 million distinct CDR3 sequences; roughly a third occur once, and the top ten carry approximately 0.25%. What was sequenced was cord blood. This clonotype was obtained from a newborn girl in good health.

The CDR3 nucleotides read TGCAGCGTTGAACCCTCAGGGTCTTATACGCAGTATTTT. Amino acids: CSVEPSGSYTQYF. This chain links TRBV29-1 with TRBJ2-3, with D tentatively TRBD1 (5 bases). The germline V gene has CDR1 SQVTM and CDR2 ANQGSEA. V was shortened by 2 bases and J by 7 bases, with 13 bases between the two germline ends. The CDR3 length is 13 residues.